The next 17 T cell receptor beta chains were all read from a single sample in a study of stem cell transplantation in POMP-related autoinflammatory disease. Produced via immunoSEQ multiplex PCR; TCRdb's table is partial and in-frame only. The profile shows several hundred clones, about four fifths of them singletons. This specimen consisted of CD4+ follicular helper T cells (Tfh) from PBMCs, obtained before stem cell transplantation. These receptors originate from a human donor with POMP-related autoinflammation and immune dysregulation (PRAID).

The chain carries TRBV7-9 and TRBJ2-2; 7 bases map to TRBD1. The CDR3 is made up of 14 amino acids. Looked up from germline, CDR1 is SEHNR and CDR2 is FQNEAQ (reference sequence). Trimming took 5 bases from V and 4 from J; bases not matched to a gene: 4. CDR3 in amino acids: CASSRDSSTGELFF. CDR3 bases: TGTGCCAGCAGCCGGGACAGCTCCACCGGGGAGCTGTTTTTT.

This clone was detected a few times. The V and J genes are TRBV6-1 and TRBJ2-2; D unresolved. The V gene's germline CDR1 is MNHNS and CDR2 SASEGT. The CDR3 has 15 amino acids. V shed 4 bases and J shed 7 bases, with 16 bases lying between them. This CDR3 is CASSGPGPSVGELFF. The DNA of the CDR3 is TGTGCCAGCAGTGGACCCGGGCCAAGTGTCGGGGAGCTGTTTTTT.

The chain uses TRBV6-9 and TRBJ1-1; no clear D. This CDR3 region has 18 residues. CDR1 and CDR2 (germline): MNHGY, SVAAGI. V was cut by 0 bases and J by 0 bases, with 17 bases left in between. CDR3: CASSYSSGWWGLNTEAFF. CDR3 bases: TGTGCCAGCAGTTATTCTTCGGGATGGTGGGGTCTGAACACTGAAGCTTTCTTT.

V usage is TRBV5-6 and J usage is TRBJ2-1, with D perhaps TRBD1 (6 bases). V shed 4 bases and J shed 9 bases, with 14 bases lying between them. The germline V gene has CDR1 SGHDT and CDR2 YYEEEE. This CDR3 is 13 amino acids long. Here the CDR3 reads CASSPYLGGEQFF. The CDR3 nucleotides are TGTGCCAGCAGCCCTTATCTAGGGGGTGAGCAGTTCTTC.

This chain joins TRBV5-4 and TRBJ2-3, with 12 positions matching TRBD2. The length of the CDR3 is 18 residues. Trimming took 2 bases from V and 2 from J; bases not matched to a gene: 9. Germline CDR1 and CDR2: SGHNT and YYREEE (reference sequence). CDR3 residues: CASSFGLAGPLPTDTQYF. DNA for the CDR3: TGTGCCAGCAGCTTCGGACTAGCGGGGCCCCTCCCCACAGATACGCAGTATTTT.

The V and J genes are TRBV4-1 and TRBJ2-4; D call uncertain. There are 15 residues in the CDR3. V lost 0 bases to trimming and J lost 0 bases, with 6 bases between them. In germline, CDR1 is MGHRA, CDR2 YSYEKL. CDR3 amino acids: CASSQDSLAKNIQYF. CDR3 in DNA: TGCGCCAGCAGCCAAGACTCTCTAGCCAAAAACATTCAGTACTTC.

The chain couples TRBV5-1 to TRBJ2-5; 8 bases match TRBD2. This CDR3 has 16 residues. The J segment lost 2 bases and the V segment lost 4 bases, leaving 10 bases of the junction unmatched. Germline V gene sequence: CDR1 SGHRS, CDR2 YFSETQ. This CDR3 is CASSPGSASGQETQYF. CDR3 DNA: TGCGCCAGCAGCCCTGGGTCGGCTAGCGGGCAAGAGACCCAGTACTTC.

The rearrangement uses TRBV7-3 and TRBJ2-1; the D gene is possibly TRBD2 (6 bases). This CDR3 has 15 residues. V lost 5 bases to trimming and J lost 2 bases, with 13 bases between them. From germline, CDR1 is SGHTA and CDR2 FQGTGA. CDR3 sequence (DNA): TGTGCCAGCAGCCGAGCCGGGGGACCCTACAATGAGCAGTTCTTC. It encodes CASSRAGGPYNEQFF.

The CDR3 DNA follows: TGTGCCAGCAGCCCGACAGGGGGCGCCGGGAGTGGTGGCTACACCTTC. It yields the protein CASSPTGGAGSGGYTF. The rearrangement joins TRBV7-4 to TRBJ1-2, with TRBD1 identical over 10 bases. The germline gives CDR1 SGHVT, CDR2 SQSDAQ. This CDR3 comprises 16 residues. J was trimmed by 7 bases and V by 5 bases; bases with no gene match: 13.

The chain recombines TRBV5-1 with TRBJ1-1; the D is unclear. The CDR3 loop spans 15 amino acids. Germline V gene data show CDR1 as SGHRS and CDR2 as YFSETQ. Trimming took off 0 bases at V and 4 bases at J, with 13 bases between the two ends. The CDR3 coding sequence is TGCGCCAGCAGCTTGGATACAGTGGGAGGCACTGAAGCTTTCTTT. As protein: CASSLDTVGGTEAFF.

V gene TRBV30 combines with J gene TRBJ1-2, with D possibly TRBD1 on 6 matching bases. Per germline, CDR1 GTSNPN and CDR2 SVGIG (reference sequence). The CDR3 length is 13 residues. The V and J ends lost 0 bases and 8 bases respectively, with 13 bases between them. The CDR3 DNA is TGTGCCTGGAGTGTGGTCCCAGGACAGGGCTACACCTTC. This sequence encodes CAWSVVPGQGYTF. Full variable domain (missing parts from reference TRBV30 and TRBJ1-2): SQTIHQWPATLVQPVGSPLSLECTVEGTSNPNLYWYRQAAGRGLQLLFYSVGIGQISSEVPQNLSASRPQDRQFILSSKKLLLSDSGFYLCAWSVVPGQGYTFGSGTRLTVV.

The gene calls are TRBV4-1 and TRBJ2-1; possible D gene TRBD2, 5 bases. Germline V gives CDR1 MGHRA, CDR2 YSYEKL. The CDR3 runs to 15 residues. Deletions cut 1 base from V and 0 bases from J, with 7 bases between. The CDR3 region has the DNA TGCGCCAGCAGCCAAGTAGCGTCCTCCTACAATGAGCAGTTCTTC. This sequence encodes CASSQVASSYNEQFF.

The sample holds a few counts of this clone. The V gene is TRBV19, the J gene TRBJ1-2; 11 bases fit TRBD1. Germline CDR1 LNHDA, CDR2 SQIVND (reference sequence). J lost 8 bases, V lost 4 bases, and 0 bases had no gene match. The CDR3 length is 12 residues. CDR3 in DNA: TGTGCCAGTAGTAGGACAGGGGGCGGCTACACCTTC. This codes for CASSRTGGGYTF. Drawing the rest from reference TRBV19 and TRBJ1-2, the complete variable domain is DGGITQSPKYLFRKEGQNVTLSCEQNLNHDAMYWYRQDPGQGLRLIYYSQIVNDFQKGDIAEGYSVSREKKESFPLTVTSAQKNPTAFYLCASSRTGGGYTFGSGTRLTVV.

The rearrangement uses TRBV18 and TRBJ1-6; 10 bases line up with TRBD1. The CDR3 totals 16 residues. V was pared by 5 bases and J by 6 bases, with 7 bases of the junction left unmatched. Per the germline V gene, CDR1 is KGHSH and CDR2 is LQKENI. CDR3 in DNA: TGTGCCAGCTCATCCCTGACAGGGGGCCTTAATTCACCCCTCCACTTT. Translating gives CASSSLTGGLNSPLHF.

The chain combines TRBV6-1 with TRBJ2-7, with TRBD1 matching 7 bases. The CDR3 consists of 14 residues. J gave up 9 bases and V 1 base, and 9 bases lay outside the gene matches. Per the germline V gene, CDR1 is MNHNS and CDR2 is SASEGT. Here the CDR3 reads CASSEVWHRGVQYF. CDR3 DNA sequence: TGTGCCAGCAGTGAAGTATGGCACAGGGGAGTGCAGTACTTC.

The rearrangement joins TRBV18 to TRBJ1-1; the match to TRBD1 covers 7 bases. Germline assignment: CDR1 KGHSH and CDR2 LQKENI. V was clipped by 1 base and J by 6 bases; unmatched bases: 5. This CDR3 is 14 amino acids long. CDR3 sequence reads: CASSPQRQGPEAFF. CDR3 in DNA: TGTGCCAGCTCACCACAACGACAGGGACCTGAAGCTTTCTTT.

The gene calls are TRBV13 and TRBJ2-2; tentatively, D is TRBD2 (5 bases). Germline CDR1 PRHDT, CDR2 FYEKMQ (reference sequence). This CDR3 contains 15 residues. Trimming left V 1 base short and J 4 bases short, with 10 bases between. The CDR3: CASSLDPGSTGELFF. In DNA, the CDR3 is TGTGCCAGCAGCTTAGACCCGGGGAGCACCGGGGAGCTGTTTTTT.